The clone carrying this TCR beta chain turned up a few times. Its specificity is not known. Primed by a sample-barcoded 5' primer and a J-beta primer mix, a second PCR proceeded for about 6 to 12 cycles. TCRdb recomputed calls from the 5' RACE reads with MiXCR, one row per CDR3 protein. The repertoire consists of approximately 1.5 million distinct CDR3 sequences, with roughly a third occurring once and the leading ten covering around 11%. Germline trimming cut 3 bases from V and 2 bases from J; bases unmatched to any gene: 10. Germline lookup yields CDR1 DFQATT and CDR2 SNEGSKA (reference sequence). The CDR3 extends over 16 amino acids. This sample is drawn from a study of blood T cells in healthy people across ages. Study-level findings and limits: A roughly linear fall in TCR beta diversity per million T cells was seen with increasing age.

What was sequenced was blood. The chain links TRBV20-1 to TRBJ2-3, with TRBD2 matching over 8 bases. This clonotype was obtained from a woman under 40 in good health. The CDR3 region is CSASPVAGRVTDTQYF. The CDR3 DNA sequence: TGCAGTGCTAGCCCCGTAGCGGGGCGGGTCACAGATACGCAGTATTTT.